Sequencing of this T cell receptor beta chain was carried out in a study of blood T cell repertoires in COVID-19. CDR3 length: 15 amino acids. Germline assignment: CDR1 SEHNR and CDR2 FQNEAQ (reference sequence). The V and J ends lost 4 bases and 4 bases respectively, with 14 bases between them. Sequencing used immunoSEQ multiplex PCR; TCRdb keeps in-frame clones, though not all of them. In the table there are 190,000 or so clones, roughly nine tenths of which are singletons. The TCR comes from a woman between 70 and 85 years old with acute or convalescent COVID-19. V and J are TRBV7-9 and TRBJ1-3; D is ambiguous. The source material was peripheral blood. The CDR3 is CASSSPGVRGNTIYF. The CDR3 DNA is TGTGCCAGCAGCTCCCCCGGGGTGCGAGGAAACACCATATATTTT.